Shown below are 22 T cell receptor beta chains from a single sample sequenced in a study of blood T cell repertoires in COVID-19. The assay was immunoSEQ multiplex PCR, and TCRdb's table has in-frame clones only and misses some. The table includes 200,000 or so clones, 87% detected once. The sequenced material came from PBMCs or T cells enriched from blood (not recorded which). The receptors here all came from a man aged 25 to 40 who had recovered from COVID-19.

The chain employs TRBV6-5 and TRBJ1-4, with D maybe TRBD1 (6 bases). The V end was cut by 0 bases, the J end by 2 bases, with 10 bases between. CDR3 size: 16 residues. Germline V gene lookup returns CDR1 MNHEY and CDR2 SVGAGI. The CDR3 DNA reads as TGTGCCAGCAGTTACTCGTGGGGGCCGACTAATGAAAAACTGTTTTTT. This translates into CASSYSWGPTNEKLFF.

The chain links TRBV4-2 to TRBJ2-7; 8 bases fit TRBD2. V was clipped by 0 bases and J by 4 bases; unmatched bases: 5. CDR1 is LGHNA and CDR2 is YNFKEQ in the germline V gene. The length of the CDR3 is 15 residues. The CDR3 region is CASSQDIGTSYEQYF. CDR3 bases: TGTGCCAGCAGCCAAGATATTGGGACTAGTTACGAGCAGTACTTC.

V usage is TRBV18 and J usage is TRBJ1-6, with 7 bases identical to TRBD1. CDR3 length equals 16 residues. V was pared by 3 bases and J by 9 bases, with 11 bases of the junction left unmatched. CDR1 KGHSH and CDR2 LQKENI come from the germline V gene. CDR3 DNA: TGTGCCAGCTCACCCTATCAGACAGGGAACGGTTCACCCCTCCACTTT. It yields the protein CASSPYQTGNGSPLHF.

In this sample, this clone turned up a few times. The chain is built from TRBV19 and TRBJ2-1, with 9 bases matching TRBD2. Trimming took 4 bases from V and 0 from J; bases not matched to a gene: 7. CDR3 size: 17 residues. The germline V gene has CDR1 LNHDA and CDR2 SQIVND (reference sequence). For the CDR3, the DNA is TGTGCCAGTAGTACCCTAAGCGGGGGGCACTCCTACAATGAGCAGTTCTTC. Translated: CASSTLSGGHSYNEQFF. The full variable domain, rest sourced from reference TRBV19 and TRBJ2-1, is DGGITQSPKYLFRKEGQNVTLSCEQNLNHDAMYWYRQDPGQGLRLIYYSQIVNDFQKGDIAEGYSVSREKKESFPLTVTSAQKNPTAFYLCASSTLSGGHSYNEQFFGPGTRLTVL.

This chain links TRBV6-4 with TRBJ2-3, with D perhaps matching TRBD1 (6 bases). Germline V gene data show CDR1 as MRHNA and CDR2 as SNTAGT. The CDR3 sequence is 15 residues long. V was shortened by 2 bases and J by 0 bases, with 9 bases between the two germline ends. The CDR3 DNA is TGTGCCAGCAGTGACCGGGACACTAGCACAGATACGCAGTATTTT. This gives the protein CASSDRDTSTDTQYF.

This sequence joins TRBV11-2 and TRBJ2-1; TRBD2 matches 11 bases. Trimming at V came to 3 bases and at J to 0 bases, leaving 10 bases not matched to a gene. The CDR3 is 19 residues long. Germline V gene data show CDR1 as SGHAT and CDR2 as FQNNGV. CDR3 amino acids: CASSFLGTSGFSSYNEQFF. DNA of the CDR3: TGTGCCAGCAGCTTTCTAGGGACTAGCGGATTTAGCTCCTACAATGAGCAGTTCTTC.

In this sample, this clone turned up once. The rearrangement links TRBV10-1 to TRBJ1-1, with 8 positions matching TRBD1. Germline V gives CDR1 WNHNN, CDR2 SYGVQD (reference sequence). The V and J ends lost 3 bases and 2 bases, in that order; junction bases with no gene match: 17. This CDR3 contains 19 residues. As DNA, the CDR3 is TGCGCCAGCAGTGATCGGTACAAACCGACAGGGGCGATCAACACTGAAGCTTTCTTT. It translates to CASSDRYKPTGAINTEAFF.

The rearrangement links TRBV28 to TRBJ2-6; 7 bases map to TRBD1. Germline CDR1 MDHEN, CDR2 SYDVKM. With V trimmed by 8 bases and J by 0 bases, 4 bases remained unmatched. The CDR3 is 15 amino acids. The CDR3 is CASLHRGSGANVLTF. CDR3 coding DNA: TGTGCCAGCCTACACAGGGGCTCTGGGGCCAACGTCCTGACTTTC.

The chain joins TRBV5-6 to TRBJ2-6; D may be TRBD1 (5 bases). The CDR3 has 14 amino acids. Trimming shortened V by 7 bases and J by 1 base, and 9 bases separated the two germline ends. The germline gives CDR1 SGHDT, CDR2 YYEEEE. The CDR3 DNA reads as TGTGCCAGCGGTGACAGTTCTGGGGCCAACGTCCTGACTTTC. This sequence encodes CASGDSSGANVLTF.

The chain employs TRBV9 and TRBJ2-2; a weak D match, TRBD1 (6 bases). The CDR3 has 16 amino acids. Trimming took 1 base from V and 0 from J, leaving 10 bases between them. Germline CDR1 SGDLS, CDR2 YYNGEE. The CDR3 bases are TGTGCCAGCAGCGTACTAGGACAGTCGAACACCGGGGAGCTGTTTTTT. This gives the protein CASSVLGQSNTGELFF.

Of note for this clone: Other DNA sequences within the sample encode an identical CDR3. The chain combines TRBV12-3 or TRBV12-4 with TRBJ2-2, with D possibly matching TRBD2 (6 bases). Trimming took 3 bases from V and 8 from J, leaving 10 bases between them. This CDR3 is built from 13 residues. CDR3 sequence reads: CASSLGGGGELFF. CDR3 nucleotide sequence: TGTGCCAGCAGTTTGGGTGGAGGGGGGGAGCTGTTTTTT.

This clone has just one count. This chain joins TRBV7-2 and TRBJ2-1; 12 bases are shared with TRBD2. The CDR3 runs to 18 residues. Germline loops: CDR1 SGHTA, CDR2 FQGNSA. J gave up 4 bases and V 6 bases, and 13 bases lay outside the gene matches. The CDR3 reads CASRRRGLAGGFYNEQFF. The CDR3, as DNA: TGTGCCAGCAGACGACGGGGGCTAGCGGGAGGGTTTTACAATGAGCAGTTCTTC.

This chain links TRBV2 with TRBJ2-3; 10 nucleotides align to TRBD2. V shed 8 bases, J shed 7 bases, and the junction held 9 bases outside the gene matches. Per germline, CDR1 SNHLY and CDR2 FYNNEI. The CDR3 contains 14 residues. The CDR3 DNA reads as TGTGCCAGCCGGGGCAGCGGGGGGGTTAATACGCAGTATTTT. Amino acid sequence: CASRGSGGVNTQYF.

The chain links TRBV4-3 to TRBJ1-2, with 9 bases fitting TRBD1. CDR3 length: 16 residues. Germline CDR1 is LGHNA and CDR2 is YSLEER. J lost 6 bases, V lost 0 bases, and 8 bases had no gene match. CDR3 sequence: CASSQDRTGAGHGYTF. CDR3 in DNA: TGCGCCAGCAGCCAAGACCGGACAGGGGCCGGTCATGGCTACACCTTC.

This chain uses TRBV2 with TRBJ2-5; possibly TRBD2 for D (6 bases). Trimming removed 6 bases from V and 4 bases from J, with 12 bases in between. Germline CDR1 reads SNHLY; CDR2 reads FYNNEI. CDR3 length: 13 residues. The DNA of the CDR3 is TGTGCCAGCAGGGAGCGGGCGTTAGAGACCCAGTACTTC. Translated: CASRERALETQYF. Full variable domain (rest looked up from reference TRBV2 and TRBJ2-5): EPEVTQTPSHQVTQMGQEVILRCVPISNHLYFYWYRQILGQKVEFLVSFYNNEISEKSEIFDDQFSVERPDGSNFTLKIRSTKLEDSAMYFCASRERALETQYFGPGTRLLVL.

The rearrangement links TRBV18 to TRBJ2-3; 7 nucleotides match TRBD2. The CDR3 runs 16 residues. The germline V gene has CDR1 KGHSH and CDR2 LQKENI. Losses at the gene ends were 8 bases for V and 2 bases for J; bases not matched to a gene: 13. The CDR3: CASAPPNSGFTDTQYF. CDR3 DNA sequence: TGTGCCAGCGCCCCCCCCAATAGCGGGTTCACAGATACGCAGTATTTT.

The chain has TRBV7-7 and TRBJ2-7; no firm D call. Germline-derived CDR1 and CDR2 are SSHAT and FNYEAQ (reference sequence). The V end was cut by 2 bases, the J end by 6 bases, with 11 bases between. The CDR3 length is 13 residues. The CDR3 region is CASSLRSSGEQYF. The CDR3 nucleotides read TGTGCCAGCAGCTTACGTTCGAGTGGCGAGCAGTACTTC.

This sequence joins TRBV13 and TRBJ1-6, with TRBD1 matching over 7 bases. V dropped 5 bases and J dropped 10; count of bases not matched to a gene: 8. The CDR3 spans 14 residues. Per germline, CDR1 PRHDT and CDR2 FYEKMQ (reference sequence). Here the CDR3 reads CASSGQTGSSPLHF. In DNA, the CDR3 is TGTGCCAGCAGCGGGCAGACAGGGTCGTCACCCCTCCACTTT.

This chain joins TRBV7-9 and TRBJ1-2; the D gene is possibly TRBD1 (6 bases). The germline gives CDR1 SEHNR, CDR2 FQNEAQ (reference sequence). V lost 3 bases and J lost 4, with 12 bases in between. The CDR3 is 14 amino acids. CDR3 coding DNA: TGTGCCAGCAGCTTGCAGGGGAGGGGCTATGGCTACACCTTC. Its protein product is CASSLQGRGYGYTF.

The rearrangement joins TRBV12-3 or TRBV12-4 to TRBJ1-2, with D unclear. The CDR3 contains 12 residues. With 5 bases removed from V and 9 bases from J, the gap between germline ends came to 13 bases. CDR3 protein: CASSPGPASYTF. The CDR3 nucleotides are TGTGCCAGCAGTCCCGGTCCTGCCAGCTACACCTTC.

The chain employs TRBV5-4 and TRBJ1-3, with TRBD1 as a possible D gene (6 bases). Trimming left V 4 bases short and J 0 bases short, with 11 bases between. The CDR3 runs 15 residues. Germline values: CDR1 SGHNT, CDR2 YYREEE (reference sequence). CDR3 loop: CASSRDTFSGNTIYF. In DNA form, the CDR3 reads TGTGCCAGCAGCAGGGACACGTTCTCTGGAAACACCATATATTTT.

CDR3: CASSLAGYGYTF. The CDR3 DNA is TGTGCCAGCAGTCTGGCAGGCTATGGCTACACCTTC. This chain links TRBV12-3 or TRBV12-4 with TRBJ1-2, with D unclear. The CDR3 is made up of 12 amino acids. V shed 5 bases and J shed 4 bases, with 8 bases lying between them.